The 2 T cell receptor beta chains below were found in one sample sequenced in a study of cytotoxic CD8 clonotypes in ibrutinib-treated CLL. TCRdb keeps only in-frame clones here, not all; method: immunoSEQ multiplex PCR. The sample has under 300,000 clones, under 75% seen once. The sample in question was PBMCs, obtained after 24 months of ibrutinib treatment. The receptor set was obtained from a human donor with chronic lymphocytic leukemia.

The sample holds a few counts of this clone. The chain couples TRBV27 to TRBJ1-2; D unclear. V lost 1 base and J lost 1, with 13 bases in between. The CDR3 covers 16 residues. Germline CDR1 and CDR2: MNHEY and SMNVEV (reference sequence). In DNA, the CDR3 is TGTGCCAGCAGTTTATGGGGAGCCGGGGATAACTATGGCTACACCTTC. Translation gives CASSLWGAGDNYGYTF.

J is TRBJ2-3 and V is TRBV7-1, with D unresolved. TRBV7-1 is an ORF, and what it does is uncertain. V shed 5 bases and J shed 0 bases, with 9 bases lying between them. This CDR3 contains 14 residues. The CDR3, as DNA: TGTGCCAGCAGCAACTCCTACAGCACAGATACGCAGTATTTT. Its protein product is CASSNSYSTDTQYF.